The 11 T cell receptor beta chains below all came from one sample that was sequenced in a study of T cells after posttransplantation cyclophosphamide. The repertoire was sequenced with immunoSEQ multiplex PCR; TCRdb's copy has only in-frame clones and lacks some. This sample comprises 25,000 to 35,000 clones, none seen once only. The specimen sequenced was PBMCs. These receptors were obtained from a woman in her 30s in good health and a related stem cell transplant donor.

This clone was detected ten times or more. The V and J genes are TRBV5-4 and TRBJ1-1; TRBD1 aligns across 8 bases. The V gene's germline CDR1 is SGHNT and CDR2 YYREEE (reference sequence). The V segment lost 4 bases and the J segment 0 bases; nucleotides outside the gene matches: 5. The CDR3 runs to 15 residues. The CDR3 nucleotides read TGTGCCAGCAGCCCGACGGACAGGGTGAACACTGAAGCTTTCTTT. It specifies CASSPTDRVNTEAFF.

This clone was recorded many times. The V and J genes are TRBV11-3 and TRBJ1-1; the D is unclear. From germline, CDR1 is SGHNT and CDR2 YENEEA. Trimming stripped 1 base from V and 11 bases from J, with 14 bases between. The CDR3 is 13 residues long. The CDR3 loop is CASSLVSGGFAFF. The CDR3 DNA follows: TGTGCCAGCAGCTTAGTGAGCGGTGGTTTCGCTTTCTTT.

This clone was recorded many times. The chain couples TRBV11-2 to TRBJ1-1; 7 bases match TRBD1. This CDR3 is 13 amino acids long. CDR1 SGHAT and CDR2 FQNNGV come from the germline V gene. The V gene end was trimmed by 5 bases and the J gene end by 4 bases; junction bases not matched to a gene: 4. The CDR3 here is CASSRDSITEAFF. CDR3 in DNA: TGTGCCAGCAGCCGGGACAGTATCACTGAAGCTTTCTTT.

Written as DNA, the CDR3 is TGCAGCGTTGGGGACAAGAACAATCAGCCCCAGCATTTT. Encoded protein: CSVGDKNNQPQHF. The V call is TRBV29-1, the J call TRBJ1-5, with D possibly matching TRBD1 (6 bases). CDR1 and CDR2 from the germline V gene are SQVTM and ANQGSEA. Trimming removed 4 bases at V and 3 bases at J, with 10 bases between. CDR3 length: 13 amino acids. The full variable domain, completed using reference TRBV29-1 and TRBJ1-5, is SAVISQKPSRDICQRGTSLTIQCQVDSQVTMMFWYRQQPGQSLTLIATANQGSEATYESGFVIDKFPISRPNLTFSTLTVSNMSPEDSSIYLCSVGDKNNQPQHFGDGTRLSIL.

This clone occurred many times. The chain employs TRBV12-3 or TRBV12-4 and TRBJ1-1, with 7 bases fitting TRBD1. The CDR3 extends over 14 amino acids. J gave up 4 bases and V 5 bases, and 7 bases lay outside the gene matches. The CDR3 coding sequence is TGTGCCAGCAGTAACAGGGGAACGGGCACTGAAGCTTTCTTT. Amino acids: CASSNRGTGTEAFF.

This clone has ten or more counts. The rearrangement links TRBV7-2 to TRBJ1-1; D is possibly TRBD1 (5 bases). Trimming shortened V by 6 bases and J by 1 base, and 15 bases separated the two germline ends. The CDR3 totals 15 residues. Germline V lookup: CDR1 SGHTA, CDR2 FQGNSA. The CDR3 loop is CASSLLPGGNTEAFF. The CDR3 DNA sequence: TGTGCCAGCAGTTTGCTTCCCGGGGGGAACACTGAAGCTTTCTTT.

This clone was seen only a few times. The CDR3 DNA is TGCAGTATCTCCGGGGGGCGCCGGACTGAAGCTTTCTTT. Protein: CSISGGRRTEAFF. V and J are TRBV29-1 and TRBJ1-1; TRBD1 is a possible D gene (6 bases). The CDR3 is 13 residues long. In germline, CDR1 is SQVTM, CDR2 ANQGSEA.

Ten or more counts support this clone. The gene calls are TRBV6-6 and TRBJ2-4; D gene unclear. The V and J ends lost 4 bases and 1 base respectively, with 11 bases between them. From germline, CDR1 is MNHNY and CDR2 SVGAGI (reference sequence). The CDR3 is made up of 15 amino acids. The CDR3 loop is CASSLVEVAKNIQYF. DNA for the CDR3: TGTGCCAGCAGTTTAGTAGAAGTGGCCAAAAACATTCAGTACTTC.

This clone was observed many times. The V call is TRBV12-3 or TRBV12-4, the J call TRBJ2-7; D remains ambiguous. The CDR3 consists of 12 residues. V dropped 4 bases and J dropped 3 bases, with 7 bases sitting between them. The CDR3 protein is CASSSAIYEQYF. CDR3 sequence (DNA): TGTGCCAGCAGTTCCGCTATCTACGAGCAGTACTTC.

This clone was picked up many times. The rearrangement uses TRBV6-4 and TRBJ1-1, with 7 bases fitting TRBD1. V lost 6 bases, J lost 4 bases, and 8 bases stayed unmatched. Germline V lookup: CDR1 MRHNA, CDR2 SNTAGT. The CDR3 runs to 14 residues. DNA of the CDR3: TGTGCCAGCAGGACAGGGATGGGTGGCACTGAAGCTTTCTTT. It codes for CASRTGMGGTEAFF.

This clone was picked up many times. V and J are TRBV7-2 and TRBJ1-2; tentatively, D is TRBD1 (5 bases). The V and J ends lost 5 bases and 8 bases respectively, with 15 bases between them. CDR1 is SGHTA, CDR2 FQGNSA, per germline. The length of the CDR3 is 13 residues. CDR3 coding DNA: TGTGCCAGCAGCACCCGGGACTCCGCGGGCTACACCTTC. Amino acids: CASSTRDSAGYTF.